This T cell receptor beta chain is drawn from a study of technical replicates of blood from a few donors. Trimming removed 5 bases from V and 3 bases from J, with 13 bases in between. This CDR3 is built from 13 residues. Germline loops: CDR1 SQVTM, CDR2 ANQGSEA. The repertoire was sequenced with immunoSEQ multiplex PCR; TCRdb's copy has only in-frame clones and lacks some. The data contain 95,000 or so clones, 85% to 95% of them singletons. The source of this sequence is a human donor in good health. The chain combines TRBV29-1 with TRBJ1-2; a possible D gene is TRBD1 (6 bases). Sequencing was performed on T cells isolated from PBMCs. For the CDR3, the DNA is TGCAGCGTTAACAGGGACAATGACTATGGCTACACCTTC. Its translation is CSVNRDNDYGYTF.